This record concerns one TCR beta chain sequence. The antigen remains undetermined. This sample was included in a study of T cell responses to AZD1222 COVID-19 vaccine. Trimming cost V 4 bases and J 6 bases; bases outside gene matches: 11. CDR3 length equals 15 residues. Germline CDR1 SGHRS, CDR2 YFSETQ. Clones were sequenced by immunoSEQ multiplex PCR, and TCRdb holds only the in-frame ones, with some missing. The repertoire holds 95,000 to 150,000 clones, with 87% as singletons. Notes on the study in general: The study found Spike-specific TCR breadth and depth rose after two AZD1222 doses. Only a handful of people who got AZD1222 tested seropositive at baseline. CD4 TCRs linked to vaccination spanned spike, dominating at 160-218 and 743-854. Repertoire sampling occurred only after the peak T cell response.

The clonotype was recovered from an adult who received the AZD1222 COVID-19 vaccine. The chain has TRBV5-1 and TRBJ1-2, with TRBD1 matching 8 bases. The sample here was peripheral blood, taken 28 days after the second AZD1222 dose. The CDR3 protein is CASSPRTGLWDGYTF. CDR3 sequence (DNA): TGCGCCAGCAGCCCCAGGACAGGGCTCTGGGATGGCTACACCTTC.